A selection of T cell receptor beta chains follows, all from one sample in a study of blood T cell repertoires in COVID-19. The method was immunoSEQ multiplex PCR; TCRdb's version includes in-frame clones alone and lacks a portion of them. The table has some 27,000 clones, 70% to 90% seen once. The sample comprised peripheral blood. The source of these receptors is a human donor in a cohort sampled during active COVID-19. Each CDR3 is given with its conserved first and last residue. The order of the fields is J gene, V gene, clone size, D gene, CDR3 protein, CDR3 DNA. D genes are given only for firm matches. Rows may omit the clone size; those that give it use once, few, many or a size class.

j_gene: TRBJ2-7; v_gene: TRBV30; abundance: -; d_gene: TRBD1; CDR3aa: CAWSGTGTYEQYF; CDR3nt: TGTGCCTGGTCCGGGACAGGGACCTACGAGCAGTACTTC
j_gene: TRBJ1-1; v_gene: TRBV6-5; abundance: -; d_gene: -; CDR3aa: CASRKTENTEAFF; CDR3nt: TGTGCCAGCAGGAAGACAGAGAACACTGAAGCTTTCTTT
j_gene: TRBJ2-3; v_gene: TRBV5-1; abundance: -; d_gene: TRBD2; CDR3aa: CASSTSGGGTDTQYF; CDR3nt: TGCGCCAGCAGCACTAGCGGGGGCGGTACAGATACGCAGTATTTT
j_gene: TRBJ2-1; v_gene: TRBV7-9; abundance: -; d_gene: TRBD1; CDR3aa: CASSNRDRGRNEQFF; CDR3nt: TGTGCCAGCAGCAACCGGGACAGGGGGCGGAATGAGCAGTTCTTC
j_gene: TRBJ2-3; v_gene: TRBV9; abundance: -; d_gene: -; CDR3aa: CASSVDSFTDTQYF; CDR3nt: TGTGCCAGCAGCGTAGACAGTTTCACAGATACGCAGTATTTT
j_gene: TRBJ2-2; v_gene: TRBV27; abundance: -; d_gene: -; CDR3aa: CASSLQTASGELFF; CDR3nt: TGTGCCAGCAGTTTACAGACAGCCTCCGGGGAGCTGTTTTTT
j_gene: TRBJ2-7; v_gene: TRBV10-2; abundance: -; d_gene: -; CDR3aa: CASSRGNTYEQYF; CDR3nt: TGCGCCAGCAGTCGCGGGAACACCTACGAGCAGTACTTC
j_gene: TRBJ2-7; v_gene: TRBV11-2; abundance: -; d_gene: TRBD2; CDR3aa: CASSLSGDPYEQYF; CDR3nt: TGTGCCAGCAGCTTAAGCGGGGATCCCTACGAGCAGTACTTC
j_gene: TRBJ2-5; v_gene: TRBV5-1; abundance: -; d_gene: -; CDR3aa: CASSLGLLAVRHQETQYF; CDR3nt: TGCGCCAGCAGCCTTGGCCTCCTAGCCGTCCGGCACCAAGAGACCCAGTACTTC
j_gene: TRBJ2-3; v_gene: TRBV3-1/TRBV3-2; abundance: -; d_gene: TRBD2; CDR3aa: CASSHGGGGITDTQYF; CDR3nt: TGTGCCAGCAGCCACGGCGGGGGGGGAATTACAGATACGCAGTATTTT
j_gene: TRBJ1-5; v_gene: TRBV3-1/TRBV3-2; abundance: -; d_gene: -; CDR3aa: CASSQDAGGGQPQHF; CDR3nt: TGTGCCAGCAGCCAAGATGCGGGCGGAGGCCAGCCCCAGCATTTT
j_gene: TRBJ2-2; v_gene: TRBV6-5; abundance: -; d_gene: -; CDR3aa: CASRVPTNTGELFF; CDR3nt: TGTGCCAGCAGGGTCCCAACAAACACCGGGGAGCTGTTTTTT
j_gene: TRBJ2-1; v_gene: TRBV19; abundance: -; d_gene: -; CDR3aa: CASSIAARGTYNEQFF; CDR3nt: TGTGCCAGTAGTATAGCGGCAAGGGGAACCTACAATGAGCAGTTCTTC
j_gene: TRBJ1-2; v_gene: TRBV19; abundance: once; d_gene: -; CDR3aa: CASSITKFNGYTF; CDR3nt: TGTGCCAGTAGCATAACAAAGTTCAATGGCTACACCTTC
j_gene: TRBJ2-2; v_gene: TRBV19; abundance: -; d_gene: TRBD2; CDR3aa: CASSITGGLNGELFF; CDR3nt: TGTGCCAGTAGTATAACGGGGGGGCTAAACGGGGAGCTGTTTTTT
j_gene: TRBJ2-3; v_gene: TRBV7-3; abundance: -; d_gene: -; CDR3aa: CASSPQGLPDTQYF; CDR3nt: TGTGCCAGCAGCCCCCAGGGACTCCCAGATACGCAGTATTTT
j_gene: TRBJ1-5; v_gene: TRBV6-5; abundance: few; d_gene: -; CDR3aa: CASSLYGGLQPQHF; CDR3nt: TGTGCCAGCAGTTTGTATGGAGGTCTTCAGCCCCAGCATTTT
j_gene: TRBJ2-5; v_gene: TRBV12-5; abundance: -; d_gene: -; CDR3aa: CASGLVQDEETQYF; CDR3nt: TGTGCTAGTGGTTTGGTACAGGACGAAGAGACCCAGTACTTC
j_gene: TRBJ2-1; v_gene: TRBV19; abundance: -; d_gene: -; CDR3aa: CASKEGVSYNEQFF; CDR3nt: TGTGCCAGTAAAGAGGGGGTATCCTACAATGAGCAGTTCTTC
j_gene: TRBJ2-7; v_gene: TRBV12-3/TRBV12-4; abundance: few; d_gene: -; CDR3aa: CASSLALYYEQYF; CDR3nt: TGTGCCAGCAGTTTAGCCCTATACTACGAGCAGTACTTC
j_gene: TRBJ2-3; v_gene: TRBV12-5; abundance: -; d_gene: TRBD2; CDR3aa: CASGWGGSGGIDTQYF; CDR3nt: TGTGCTAGTGGTTGGGGTGGTAGCGGGGGAATAGATACGCAGTATTTT
j_gene: TRBJ1-1; v_gene: TRBV19; abundance: -; d_gene: -; CDR3aa: CASHKKGDTEAFF; CDR3nt: TGTGCCAGTCATAAGAAGGGGGACACTGAAGCTTTCTTT
j_gene: TRBJ1-2; v_gene: TRBV12-3/TRBV12-4; abundance: -; d_gene: TRBD1; CDR3aa: CASSADRDYGYTF; CDR3nt: TGTGCCAGCAGTGCGGACAGGGACTATGGCTACACCTTC
j_gene: TRBJ1-4; v_gene: TRBV19; abundance: -; d_gene: -; CDR3aa: CASSIPRQVTSTNEKLFF; CDR3nt: TGTGCCAGTAGTATCCCCCGGCAGGTTACCTCAACTAATGAAAAACTGTTTTTT
j_gene: TRBJ1-1; v_gene: TRBV6-2/TRBV6-3; abundance: -; d_gene: -; CDR3aa: CASSYLEGRAGAFF; CDR3nt: TGTGCCAGCAGTTACTTGGAAGGGCGCGCAGGGGCTTTCTTT
j_gene: TRBJ1-1; v_gene: TRBV23-1; abundance: -; d_gene: -; CDR3aa: CASSQDRNTEAFF; CDR3nt: TGCGCCAGCAGTCAAGACAGAAACACTGAAGCTTTCTTT
j_gene: TRBJ2-6; v_gene: TRBV29-1; abundance: once; d_gene: -; CDR3aa: CSVEVGPLSGANVLTF; CDR3nt: TGCAGCGTTGAAGTTGGGCCGCTCTCTGGGGCCAACGTCCTGACTTTC
j_gene: TRBJ2-1; v_gene: TRBV7-8; abundance: -; d_gene: -; CDR3aa: CASSLDQTTLYNEQFF; CDR3nt: TGTGCCAGCAGCTTAGACCAGACAACCCTTTACAATGAGCAGTTCTTC
j_gene: TRBJ2-2; v_gene: TRBV2; abundance: once; d_gene: TRBD2; CDR3aa: CASSQTSGGVTGELFF; CDR3nt: TGTGCCAGCAGCCAAACTAGCGGGGGGGTAACCGGGGAGCTGTTTTTT
j_gene: TRBJ2-7; v_gene: TRBV12-5; abundance: once; d_gene: -; CDR3aa: CASGLPGAYEQYF; CDR3nt: TGTGCTAGTGGTTTGCCCGGGGCCTACGAGCAGTACTTC